The present T cell receptor (beta chain) was sequenced within a study of control samples from healthy donors and cancer patients. Assay used: immunoSEQ multiplex PCR; TCRdb lists only in-frame clones, some missing. Of some 56,000 clones detected, roughly 94% appear once; the ten largest clones hold approximately 2.4%. Trimming took off 2 bases at V and 4 bases at J, with 8 bases between the two ends. Germline CDR1 is MNHEY and CDR2 is SVGEGT. This CDR3 has 13 residues. The chain uses TRBV6-2 or TRBV6-3 and TRBJ1-2, with D possibly matching TRBD1 (6 bases). The TCR was taken from a man aged 30 to 45 in good health. The specimen was blood. The CDR3 DNA reads as TGTGCCAGCAGTTACCGGGGGCCCTATGGCTACACCTTC. The encoded protein is CASSYRGPYGYTF.